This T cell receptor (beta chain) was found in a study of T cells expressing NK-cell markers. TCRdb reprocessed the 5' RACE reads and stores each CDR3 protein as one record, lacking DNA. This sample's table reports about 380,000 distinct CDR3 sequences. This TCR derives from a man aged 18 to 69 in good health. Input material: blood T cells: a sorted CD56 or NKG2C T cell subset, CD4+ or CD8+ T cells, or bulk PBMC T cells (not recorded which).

CDR3 sequence: CASSRTEKGGSPLHF. V and J are TRBV12-3 or TRBV12-4 and TRBJ1-6. This CDR3 is 15 amino acids long.